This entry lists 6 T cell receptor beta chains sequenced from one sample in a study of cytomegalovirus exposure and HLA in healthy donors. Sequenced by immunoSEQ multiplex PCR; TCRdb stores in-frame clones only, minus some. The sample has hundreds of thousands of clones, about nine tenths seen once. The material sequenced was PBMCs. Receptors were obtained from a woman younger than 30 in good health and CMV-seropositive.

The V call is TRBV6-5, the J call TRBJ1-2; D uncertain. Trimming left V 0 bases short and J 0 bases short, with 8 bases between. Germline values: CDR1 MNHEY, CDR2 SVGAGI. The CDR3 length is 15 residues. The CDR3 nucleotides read TGTGCCAGCAGTTACTCCCACAGCTCTAACTATGGCTACACCTTC. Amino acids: CASSYSHSSNYGYTF.

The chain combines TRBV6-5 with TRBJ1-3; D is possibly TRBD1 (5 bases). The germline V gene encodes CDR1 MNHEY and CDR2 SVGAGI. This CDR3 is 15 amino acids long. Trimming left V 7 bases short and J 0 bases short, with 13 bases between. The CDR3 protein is CASTRGTGSGNTIYF. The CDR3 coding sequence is TGTGCCAGCACTAGGGGCACCGGCTCTGGAAACACCATATATTTT.

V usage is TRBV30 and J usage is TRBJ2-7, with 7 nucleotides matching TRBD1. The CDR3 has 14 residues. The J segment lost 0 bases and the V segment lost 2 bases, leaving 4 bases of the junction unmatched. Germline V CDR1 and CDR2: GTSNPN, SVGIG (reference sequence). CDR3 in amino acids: CAWSPDRASYEQYF. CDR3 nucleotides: TGTGCCTGGAGTCCAGACAGGGCCTCCTACGAGCAGTACTTC. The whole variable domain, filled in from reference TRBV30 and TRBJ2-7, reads SQTIHQWPATLVQPVGSPLSLECTVEGTSNPNLYWYRQAAGRGLQLLFYSVGIGQISSEVPQNLSASRPQDRQFILSSKKLLLSDSGFYLCAWSPDRASYEQYFGPGTRLTVT.

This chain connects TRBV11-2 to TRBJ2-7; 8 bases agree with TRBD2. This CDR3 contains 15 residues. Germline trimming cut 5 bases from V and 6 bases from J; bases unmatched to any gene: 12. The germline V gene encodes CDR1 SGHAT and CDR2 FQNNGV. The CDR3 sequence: CASSHHRAGDSEQYF. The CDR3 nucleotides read TGTGCCAGCAGCCACCATCGAGCGGGAGACTCCGAGCAGTACTTC. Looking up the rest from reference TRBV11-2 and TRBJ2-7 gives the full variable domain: EAGVAQSPRYKIIEKRQSVAFWCNPISGHATLYWYQQILGQGPKLLIQFQNNGVVDDSQLPKDRFSAERLKGVDSTLKIQPAKLEDSAVYLCASSHHRAGDSEQYFGPGTRLTVT.

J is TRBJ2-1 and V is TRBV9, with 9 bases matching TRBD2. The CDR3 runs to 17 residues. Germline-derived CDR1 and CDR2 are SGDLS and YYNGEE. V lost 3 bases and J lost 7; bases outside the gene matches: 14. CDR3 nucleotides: TGTGCCAGCAGCGGGCCGGGACTAGCTCCGAGCTTTAATGAGCAGTTCTTC. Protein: CASSGPGLAPSFNEQFF.

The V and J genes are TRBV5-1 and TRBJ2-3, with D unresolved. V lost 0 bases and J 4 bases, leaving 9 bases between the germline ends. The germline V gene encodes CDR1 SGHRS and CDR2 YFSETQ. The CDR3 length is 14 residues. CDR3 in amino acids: CASSLEVAADTQYF. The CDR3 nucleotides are TGCGCCAGCAGCTTGGAGGTGGCGGCAGATACGCAGTATTTT.